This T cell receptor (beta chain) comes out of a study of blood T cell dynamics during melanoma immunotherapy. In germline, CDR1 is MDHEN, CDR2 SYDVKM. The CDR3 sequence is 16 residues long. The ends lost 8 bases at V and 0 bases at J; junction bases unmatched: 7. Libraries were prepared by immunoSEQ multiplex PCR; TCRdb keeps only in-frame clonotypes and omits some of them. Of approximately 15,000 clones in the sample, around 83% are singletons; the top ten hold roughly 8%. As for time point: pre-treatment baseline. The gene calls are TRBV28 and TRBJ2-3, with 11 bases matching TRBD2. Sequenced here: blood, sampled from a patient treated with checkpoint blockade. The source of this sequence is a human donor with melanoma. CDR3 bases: TGTGCCAGCGCGCAGACTAGCGGGACTAGCACAGATACGCAGTATTTT. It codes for CASAQTSGTSTDTQYF.